A selection of T cell receptor beta chains follows, all from one sample in a study of blood T cell repertoires in COVID-19. Sequencing was performed with immunoSEQ multiplex PCR; in TCRdb, only in-frame clones are kept and a portion is missing. In the table there are about 250,000 clones, about 83% of which are singletons. Source material: peripheral blood. These receptors all come from an elderly woman with COVID-19, enrolled during active disease. Each CDR3 is given with its conserved first and last residue. A D gene is named only where the DNA matches it firmly. The size entry is marked missing in some rows and otherwise reads once, few, many or a size class.

d_gene	v_gene	j_gene	abundance	CDR3aa	CDR3nt
-	TRBV5-4	TRBJ2-2	-	CASSLADTGELFF	TGTGCCAGCAGCTTGGCAGACACCGGGGAGCTGTTTTTT
-	TRBV10-1	TRBJ2-3	-	CASSATSGVMDTQYF	TGCGCCAGCAGCGCGACTAGTGGGGTGATGGATACGCAGTATTTT
TRBD1	TRBV24-1	TRBJ2-1	-	CATSDPNNRGPYNEQFF	TGTGCCACCAGTGACCCTAACAACAGGGGCCCCTACAATGAGCAGTTCTTC
-	TRBV19	TRBJ2-2	-	CASSTDSFGELFF	TGTGCCAGTAGTACGGACAGTTTCGGGGAGCTGTTTTTT
-	TRBV7-9	TRBJ1-3	-	CASSPANRQPQGNTIYF	TGTGCCAGCAGCCCAGCTAATCGACAGCCCCAAGGAAACACCATATATTTT
TRBD2	TRBV7-2	TRBJ2-3	-	CASSWGLAEGTQYF	TGTGCCAGCAGCTGGGGACTAGCAGAAGGTACGCAGTATTTT
-	TRBV6-5	TRBJ2-5	-	CASTRQDQETQYF	TGTGCCAGCACGAGACAGGATCAAGAGACCCAGTACTTC
TRBD1	TRBV5-1	TRBJ2-1	-	CASSRGQGAYNEQFF	TGCGCCAGCAGCAGAGGACAGGGGGCCTACAATGAGCAGTTCTTC
TRBD2	TRBV7-3	TRBJ2-1	once	CASSLAAGGQGEQFF	TGTGCCAGCAGCCTAGCCGCGGGGGGGCAGGGTGAGCAGTTCTTC
-	TRBV10-3	TRBJ2-6	once	CAVSSGFSGANVLTF	TGTGCCGTCAGTAGCGGATTCTCTGGGGCCAACGTCCTGACTTTC
TRBD1	TRBV10-1	TRBJ1-1	-	CASSEQGAEAFF	TGCGCCAGCAGTGAACAGGGGGCTGAAGCTTTCTTT
-	TRBV7-8	TRBJ1-5	-	CASSYGPNQPQHF	TGTGCCAGCAGTTACGGTCCCAATCAGCCCCAGCATTTT
-	TRBV19	TRBJ2-5	once	CASDSGQLSQETQYF	TGTGCCAGTGACTCGGGACAATTGAGCCAAGAGACCCAGTACTTC
TRBD1	TRBV6-2/TRBV6-3	TRBJ1-2	-	CASSLVGTVYGYTF	TGTGCCAGCAGCCTAGTGGGGACAGTCTATGGCTACACCTTC
TRBD1	TRBV29-1	TRBJ1-1	-	CSVVSRDRGLNTEAFF	TGCAGCGTTGTTTCCCGGGACAGGGGTCTTAACACTGAAGCTTTCTTT
TRBD2	TRBV25-1	TRBJ2-5	-	CASSEWAGLAGGRETQYF	TGTGCCAGCAGTGAATGGGCGGGACTAGCGGGGGGTCGAGAGACCCAGTACTTC
TRBD1	TRBV11-2	TRBJ1-2	-	CASSFGTGGSGYTF	TGTGCCAGCAGCTTCGGGACAGGGGGAAGCGGCTACACCTTC
-	TRBV2	TRBJ1-1	once	CASRPLGVNTEAFF	TGTGCCAGCAGACCCCTGGGAGTAAACACTGAAGCTTTCTTT
-	TRBV10-3	TRBJ1-1	-	CAIRTTGLPNTEAFF	TGTGCCATCAGGACAACGGGACTGCCGAACACTGAAGCTTTCTTT
-	TRBV7-9	TRBJ2-3	-	CASSLGFGAVGTDTQYF	TGTGCCAGCAGCTTGGGGTTTGGGGCTGTGGGCACAGATACGCAGTATTTT
TRBD1	TRBV10-3	TRBJ1-2	-	CAITGGADYGYTF	TGTGCCATCACAGGGGGCGCCGACTATGGCTACACCTTC
TRBD2	TRBV9	TRBJ2-1	-	CASSFSGGDNEQFF	TGTGCCAGCAGCTTTAGCGGGGGGGACAATGAGCAGTTCTTC
TRBD2	TRBV5-1	TRBJ2-2	few	CASSLFGLEAGELFF	TGCGCCAGCAGCTTGTTCGGACTAGAAGCCGGGGAGCTGTTTTTT
-	TRBV19	TRBJ2-1	few	CASSQGPYNEQFF	TGTGCCAGTAGCCAGGGCCCCTACAATGAGCAGTTCTTC
-	TRBV7-2	TRBJ2-1	-	CASSISGVSYNEQFF	TGTGCCAGCAGCATCAGTGGAGTATCCTACAATGAGCAGTTCTTC
TRBD1	TRBV25-1	TRBJ1-2	-	CASRATGGDYGYTF	TGTGCCAGCAGGGCGACAGGGGGTGATTATGGCTACACCTTC
-	TRBV7-9	TRBJ2-2	-	CASLQGGLNTGELFF	TGTGCCAGCTTGCAGGGGGGCCTGAACACCGGGGAGCTGTTTTTT
-	TRBV18	TRBJ1-1	-	CASSPLTAEAFF	TGTGCCAGCTCGCCCCTGACAGCCGAAGCTTTCTTT
TRBD2	TRBV7-2	TRBJ2-1	-	CASSFKRGANNEQFF	TGTGCCAGCAGCTTCAAGCGGGGGGCCAACAATGAGCAGTTCTTC
TRBD1	TRBV4-1	TRBJ1-2	-	CASSQVGVGTEIYGYTF	TGCGCCAGCAGCCAAGTTGGGGTAGGGACAGAGATATATGGCTACACCTTC
-	TRBV5-1	TRBJ1-1	once	CASSSQRNTEAFF	TGCGCCAGCAGCTCCCAGCGGAACACTGAAGCTTTCTTT
-	TRBV7-2	TRBJ1-1	-	CASSLNIGRDTEAFF	TGTGCCAGCAGCTTAAACATAGGCCGGGACACTGAAGCTTTCTTT
-	TRBV12-3/TRBV12-4	TRBJ2-1	-	CASSLTAGEQFF	TGTGCCAGCAGTTTAACAGCTGGTGAGCAGTTCTTC
TRBD2	TRBV28	TRBJ2-5	-	CASSPRTSGGARETQYF	TGTGCCAGCAGCCCCAGGACTAGCGGGGGGGCGCGGGAGACCCAGTACTTC
-	TRBV5-1	TRBJ2-5	-	CASSMGPTPQETQYF	TGCGCCAGCAGCATGGGCCCTACGCCCCAAGAGACCCAGTACTTC
TRBD2	TRBV6-5	TRBJ2-7	-	CASRPGLAGIYEQYF	TGTGCCAGCAGACCCGGACTAGCGGGAATCTACGAGCAGTACTTC
-	TRBV12-3/TRBV12-4	TRBJ2-1	-	CASTPTGGGEQFF	TGTGCCAGCACTCCTACGGGGGGCGGTGAGCAGTTCTTC
-	TRBV24-1	TRBJ1-1	-	CATRGAGDTEAFF	TGTGCCACCAGGGGGGCTGGGGACACTGAAGCTTTCTTT
-	TRBV20-1	TRBJ1-6	-	CSASLRAAADSYNSPLHF	TGCAGTGCTAGTTTGCGGGCCGCCGCGGACAGTTATAATTCACCCCTCCACTTT
TRBD1	TRBV3-1/TRBV3-2	TRBJ2-7	-	CASSPRDRGMPYEQYF	TGTGCCAGCAGCCCTCGGGACAGGGGGATGCCCTACGAGCAGTACTTC
-	TRBV28	TRBJ1-2	-	CASSDTGLGSYGYTF	TGTGCCAGCAGCGACACAGGGCTAGGTTCCTATGGCTACACCTTC
-	TRBV28	TRBJ1-2	once	CASSFGGVGYTF	TGTGCCAGCAGTTTCGGGGGTGTCGGCTACACCTTC
-	TRBV7-2	TRBJ2-1	-	CASSFYADEQFF	TGTGCCAGCAGCTTTTACGCAGATGAGCAGTTCTTC
-	TRBV6-1	TRBJ1-2	-	CASSEAPSGYGYTF	TGTGCCAGCAGTGAAGCGCCCAGTGGCTATGGCTACACCTTC
-	TRBV28	TRBJ1-5	once	CATKQGIFQPQHF	TGTGCCACCAAACAGGGAATATTCCAGCCCCAGCATTTT
-	TRBV5-8	TRBJ1-5	-	CASSLRGAGNQPQHF	TGTGCCAGCAGCTTGAGGGGTGCTGGCAATCAGCCCCAGCATTTT
-	TRBV3-1/TRBV3-2	TRBJ2-7	-	CASSQQTAEQYF	TGTGCCAGCAGCCAGCAGACAGCCGAGCAGTACTTC
TRBD2	TRBV6-5	TRBJ2-2	-	CASSYGSGAGELFF	TGTGCCAGCAGTTACGGTAGCGGGGCCGGGGAGCTGTTTTTT
-	TRBV14	TRBJ1-2	-	CASSQIHRAGYTF	TGTGCCAGCAGCCAAATTCACAGGGCTGGCTACACCTTC
TRBD1	TRBV5-5	TRBJ1-6	-	CASSLELDRVISPLHF	TGTGCCAGCAGCTTGGAACTCGACAGGGTCATTTCACCCCTCCACTTT
TRBD1	TRBV5-4	TRBJ1-2	-	CASSVGGTGKISYGYTF	TGTGCCAGCAGCGTCGGGGGGACAGGGAAGATATCCTATGGCTACACCTTC
TRBD1	TRBV5-1	TRBJ1-1	once	CASSDRVNTEAFF	TGCGCCAGCTCGGACAGGGTGAACACTGAAGCTTTCTTT
-	TRBV11-2	TRBJ2-1	-	CASSSHGAMSDEQFF	TGTGCCAGCAGCTCCCATGGGGCGATGTCGGATGAGCAGTTCTTC
-	TRBV7-9	TRBJ1-1	few	CASSLDSGTEAFF	TGTGCCAGCAGCTTAGACTCAGGGACTGAAGCTTTCTTT
-	TRBV4-1	TRBJ1-6	-	CASSQGYRDNSPLHF	TGCGCCAGCAGCCAAGGGTACAGGGATAATTCACCCCTCCACTTT
TRBD2	TRBV5-1	TRBJ2-2	-	CASSYPSGGPLNTGELFF	TGCGCCAGCAGCTACCCTAGCGGGGGTCCTCTTAACACCGGGGAGCTGTTTTTT
-	TRBV19	TRBJ1-4	once	CASSSKGLLEEKLFF	TGTGCCAGTAGTTCTAAGGGACTCCTTGAGGAAAAACTGTTTTTT
-	TRBV7-8	TRBJ1-1	few	CASSRGVEAFF	TGTGCCAGCAGCCGAGGAGTCGAAGCTTTCTTT
-	TRBV5-6	TRBJ1-5	-	CASSLRGAVGQPQHF	TGTGCCAGCAGCTTGCGGGGGGCAGTAGGACAGCCCCAGCATTTT
TRBD2	TRBV3-1/TRBV3-2	TRBJ2-3	-	CASSRLAGGQADTQYF	TGTGCCAGCAGTCGTCTAGCGGGGGGGCAAGCAGATACGCAGTATTTT